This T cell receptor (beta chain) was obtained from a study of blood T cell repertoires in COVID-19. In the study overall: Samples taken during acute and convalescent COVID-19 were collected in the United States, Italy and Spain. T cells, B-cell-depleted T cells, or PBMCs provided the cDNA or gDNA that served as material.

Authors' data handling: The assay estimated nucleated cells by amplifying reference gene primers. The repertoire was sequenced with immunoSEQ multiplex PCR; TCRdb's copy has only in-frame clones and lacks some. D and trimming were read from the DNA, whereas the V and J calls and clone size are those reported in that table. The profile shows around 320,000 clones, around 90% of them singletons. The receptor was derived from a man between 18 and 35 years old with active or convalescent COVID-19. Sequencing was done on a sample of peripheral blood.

CDR3 nucleotides: TGTGCCAGCAGCCCGCATAAGGGGACCTACGAGCAGTACTTC. It encodes CASSPHKGTYEQYF. The rearrangement uses TRBV13 and TRBJ2-7, with TRBD1 as a possible D gene (5 bases). There are 14 residues in the CDR3. Trimming left V 5 bases short and J 2 bases short, with 13 bases between. Germline assignment: CDR1 PRHDT and CDR2 FYEKMQ (reference sequence).